This T cell receptor (beta chain) stems from a study of T cells in Graves' hyperthyroidism and ophthalmopathy. Points from the study as a whole: Ophthalmopathy got predicted by the model a median 6.5 months before its onset. Expanded thyroid clonotypes (above 0.001) were mostly also found in blood.

From RNA transcripts, TCR beta CDR3 regions were amplified. Carried out on the TCR CDR3, a first-round RT-PCR used the HTBI primer set. From the multiplex PCR reads, TCRdb called clonotypes with MiXCR, one entry per CDR3 protein. This sample has about 380,000 distinct CDR3 sequences, with about 13% found just once. This clonotype was counted only a few times. Its antigen remains unidentified. Germline-derived CDR1 and CDR2 are SEHNR and FQNEAQ (reference sequence). This CDR3 has 17 residues. Trimming removed 5 bases from V and 0 bases from J, with 17 bases in between. The sequenced sample consisted of blood. The chain uses TRBV7-9 and TRBJ1-3; D not resolved. The receptor comes from a man under 40 with Graves' hyperthyroidism that later progressed to Graves' ophthalmopathy. CDR3: CASSQGPVANSGNTIYF. The CDR3 region has the DNA TGTGCCAGCAGCCAAGGGCCCGTCGCAAACTCTGGAAACACCATATATTTT.